This TCR beta chain is from a study of blood T cell repertoires in COVID-19. Sequencing used immunoSEQ multiplex PCR; TCRdb keeps in-frame clones, though not all of them. The data hold roughly 250,000 clones, with roughly four fifths observed a single time. The receptor comes from a person between 70 and 80 years old with COVID-19, enrolled during active disease. Sequenced: peripheral blood.

The CDR3 here is CASSPKGATNYGYTF. DNA for the CDR3: TGTGCCAGCAGCCCGAAGGGGGCGACTAACTATGGCTACACCTTC. The V call is TRBV11-2, the J call TRBJ1-2; TRBD1 aligns across 7 bases. The germline CDR1 and CDR2 sequences are SGHAT and FQNNGV. This CDR3 has 15 amino acids. V shed 5 bases and J 0 bases; nucleotides not matched to a gene: 6.